These 17 T cell receptor beta chains were sequenced from one sample in a study of T cell responses to AZD1222 COVID-19 vaccine. Repertoires were generated with immunoSEQ multiplex PCR, while TCRdb's copy carries only in-frame clones and drops some. The sample has around 140,000 clones, roughly nine tenths seen once. The material was peripheral blood, obtained on day 0 of AZD1222 vaccination. These TCRs come from an adult in good health.

V gene TRBV24-1 combines with J gene TRBJ2-3; no reliable D call. The V and J ends lost 4 bases and 1 base respectively, with 8 bases between them. The CDR3 loop spans 14 amino acids. CDR1 is KGHDR and CDR2 is SFDVKD in the germline V gene. This chain's CDR3 is CATSDPRGTDTQYF. The CDR3 region has the DNA TGTGCCACCAGTGACCCACGCGGCACAGATACGCAGTATTTT.

This chain uses TRBV7-9 with TRBJ2-7; D assignment may be TRBD1 or TRBD2 (5 bases each). Germline lookup yields CDR1 SEHNR and CDR2 FQNEAQ (reference sequence). The CDR3 spans 13 residues. Trimming shortened V by 5 bases and J by 3 bases, and 11 bases separated the two germline ends. In nucleotides, the CDR3 is TGTGCCAGCAGCCAAGGGACCTTCTACGAGCAGTACTTC. It is translated as CASSQGTFYEQYF.

V and J are TRBV6-2 or TRBV6-3 and TRBJ1-1, with TRBD1 matching over 7 bases. This CDR3 region has 17 residues. V trimming: 4 bases; J trimming: 0 bases; junction bases outside the gene matches: 11. CDR1 and CDR2 from the germline V gene are MNHEY and SVGEGT. DNA of the CDR3: TGTGCCAGCAGTTTAAGGGGGCGAATCTCCGTGAACACTGAAGCTTTCTTT. Translating gives CASSLRGRISVNTEAFF.

The chain recombines TRBV13 with TRBJ2-5; D possibly corresponds to TRBD2 (6 bases). The V end lost 4 bases, the J end lost 0 bases, and 18 bases lay between the germline ends. This CDR3 comprises 17 residues. Germline V gene sequence: CDR1 PRHDT, CDR2 FYEKMQ (reference sequence). CDR3 nucleotides: TGTGCCAGCAGCTCTCTCGGTGTCGCGGGACACCAAGAGACCCAGTACTTC. It codes for CASSSLGVAGHQETQYF.

The gene calls are TRBV7-9 and TRBJ1-1; D ambiguous. V shed 4 bases and J shed 0 bases, with 12 bases lying between them. CDR1 SEHNR and CDR2 FQNEAQ come from the germline V gene (reference sequence). The CDR3 consists of 15 residues. CDR3 loop: CASSSSLRMNTEAFF. Here the CDR3 DNA reads TGTGCCAGCAGCTCCAGTCTAAGAATGAACACTGAAGCTTTCTTT.

The gene calls are TRBV9 and TRBJ2-1; D uncertain. Deletions cut 0 bases from V and 6 bases from J, with 7 bases between. CDR3 length: 13 residues. Germline values: CDR1 SGDLS, CDR2 YYNGEE. The CDR3: CASSVVMGNEQFF. DNA for the CDR3: TGTGCCAGCAGCGTAGTAATGGGCAATGAGCAGTTCTTC.

The chain recombines TRBV19 with TRBJ1-2; D is undetermined. This CDR3 has 12 residues. Trimming cost V 5 bases and J 4 bases, with 8 bases left between them. Per germline, CDR1 LNHDA and CDR2 SQIVND (reference sequence). Here the CDR3 DNA reads TGTGCCAGTAGTTTGCCGGGCTATGGCTACACCTTC. It is translated as CASSLPGYGYTF.

V and J are TRBV10-2 and TRBJ1-5; the D is unclear. Per the germline V gene, CDR1 is WSHSY and CDR2 is SAAADI. The CDR3 extends over 14 amino acids. The ends were cut back, 2 bases at V and 4 bases at J, with 9 bases in the middle. CDR3 region: CASSETGSNQPQHF. CDR3 DNA sequence: TGCGCCAGCAGTGAGACCGGTTCTAATCAGCCCCAGCATTTT.

The V gene is TRBV5-5, the J gene TRBJ1-5; 8 bases agree with TRBD1. J lost 9 bases, V lost 4 bases, and 6 bases had no gene match. The germline gives CDR1 SGHKS, CDR2 YYEKEE (reference sequence). The CDR3 spans 13 residues. DNA for the CDR3: TGTGCCAGCAGCGAGGACAGGGAAAGGCCCCAGCATTTT. Residues: CASSEDRERPQHF.

This sequence joins TRBV5-6 and TRBJ1-5; D perhaps matches TRBD1 (6 bases). The V end lost 4 bases, the J end lost 10 bases, and 12 bases lay between the germline ends. This CDR3 comprises 12 residues. Germline V gives CDR1 SGHDT, CDR2 YYEEEE. The CDR3 nucleotides are TGTGCCAGCAGCGTACAGGGTAGTCCCCAGCATTTT. Amino acid sequence: CASSVQGSPQHF.

This rearrangement joins TRBV28 to TRBJ1-2; D uncertain. Germline assignment: CDR1 MDHEN and CDR2 SYDVKM. This CDR3 contains 13 residues. V lost 10 bases, J lost 1 base, and 13 bases lay in between. Written as DNA, the CDR3 is TGTGCCACAAATGAACAGTATAACTATGGCTACACCTTC. Translating gives CATNEQYNYGYTF.

In regard to this clone: A junction end diverges from the germline sequence, so it may reflect a read error. The V call is TRBV28, the J call TRBJ1-1; 8 nucleotides match TRBD1. The germline V gene has CDR1 MDHEN and CDR2 SYDVKM. This CDR3 is built from 14 residues. For the CDR3, the DNA is TGTGCCAGTAGTTTCTCGGACAGGGCGACTGAAGCTTTCTTT. Protein product: CASSFSDRATEAFF.

The chain employs TRBV6-4 and TRBJ2-2, with D possibly being TRBD1 (6 bases). The germline CDR1 and CDR2 sequences are MRHNA and SNTAGT. V was cut by 5 bases and J by 3 bases, with 13 bases left in between. The CDR3 has 15 residues. The CDR3 protein is CASSYRAGDTGELFF. CDR3 bases: TGTGCCAGCAGTTACAGGGCCGGCGACACCGGGGAGCTGTTTTTT.

V is TRBV27 and J is TRBJ1-1, with 10 bases lining up with TRBD1. In germline, CDR1 is MNHEY, CDR2 SMNVEV (reference sequence). The CDR3 extends over 15 amino acids. V lost 5 bases, J lost 0 bases, and 3 bases stayed unmatched. The CDR3 coding sequence is TGTGCCAGCAGTGAGGGACAGGGGATGAACACTGAAGCTTTCTTT. Translation gives CASSEGQGMNTEAFF.

Worth noting for this clone: Other DNA sequences in this sample translate to the same CDR3. The chain recombines TRBV7-9 with TRBJ1-1; D might be TRBD1 (5 bases). Germline V gives CDR1 SEHNR, CDR2 FQNEAQ (reference sequence). Trimming cost V 2 bases and J 5 bases, with 9 bases left between them. The CDR3 length is 13 residues. CDR3 protein: CASSLRGGTEAFF. CDR3 nucleotide sequence: TGTGCCAGCAGCTTACGCGGGGGTACTGAAGCTTTCTTT.

The chain combines TRBV28 with TRBJ2-7; D remains unclear. The CDR3 is 18 amino acids. Germline CDR1 is MDHEN and CDR2 is SYDVKM. V lost 6 bases, J lost 4 bases, and 28 bases lay in between. CDR3 residues: CASRAGPRAARNFYEQYF. For the CDR3, the DNA is TGTGCCAGCAGGGCCGGACCCCGGGCCGCTAGGAACTTTTACGAGCAGTACTTC.

J is TRBJ1-3 and V is TRBV5-4; D call uncertain. The CDR3 runs 13 residues. Looked up from germline, CDR1 is SGHNT and CDR2 is YYREEE (reference sequence). Trimming stripped 7 bases from V and 4 bases from J, with 12 bases between. CDR3: CASRKIAGNTIYF. CDR3 coding DNA: TGTGCCAGCCGAAAAATAGCGGGAAACACCATATATTTT.